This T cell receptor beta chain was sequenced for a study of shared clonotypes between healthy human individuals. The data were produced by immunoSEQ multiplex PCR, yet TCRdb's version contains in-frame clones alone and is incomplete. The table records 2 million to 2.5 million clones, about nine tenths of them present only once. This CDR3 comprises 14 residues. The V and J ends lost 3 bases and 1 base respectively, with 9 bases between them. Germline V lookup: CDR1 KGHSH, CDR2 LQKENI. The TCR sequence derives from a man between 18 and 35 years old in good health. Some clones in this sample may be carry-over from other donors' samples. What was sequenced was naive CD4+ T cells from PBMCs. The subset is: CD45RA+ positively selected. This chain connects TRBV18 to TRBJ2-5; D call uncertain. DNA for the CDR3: TGTGCCAGCTCACCGAACAGCCTCCAAGAGACCCAGTACTTC. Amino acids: CASSPNSLQETQYF.